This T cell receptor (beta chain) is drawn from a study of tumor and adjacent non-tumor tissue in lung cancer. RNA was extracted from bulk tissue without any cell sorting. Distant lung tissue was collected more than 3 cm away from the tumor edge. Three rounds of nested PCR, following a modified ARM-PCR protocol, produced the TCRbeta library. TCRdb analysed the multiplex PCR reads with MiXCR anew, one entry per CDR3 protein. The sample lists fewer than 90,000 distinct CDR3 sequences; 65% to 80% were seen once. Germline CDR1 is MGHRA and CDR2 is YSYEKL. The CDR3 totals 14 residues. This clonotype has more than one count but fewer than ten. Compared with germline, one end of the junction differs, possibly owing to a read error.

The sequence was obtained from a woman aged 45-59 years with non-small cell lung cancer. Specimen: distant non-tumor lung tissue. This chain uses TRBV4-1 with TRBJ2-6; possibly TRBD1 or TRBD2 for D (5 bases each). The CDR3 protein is CASNQDSGANVLTF. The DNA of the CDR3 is TGCGCCAGCAATCAGGACTCTGGGGCCAATGTCCTGACTTTC.